This TCR beta chain was sequenced during a study of post-analysis software for immune sequencing data (dated by TCRdb to between 2014 and 2017). Concerning the study at large: Relapsing-remitting, secondary progressive and progressive-relapsing multiple sclerosis were recorded as disease courses, and subtype annotation was lacking for some patients. Patient repertoires were compared against about a dozen previously published healthy control repertoires from donors aged roughly 6 to 27 years. A subset of samples was prepared in parallel using single-end sample barcoding, then pooled and co-amplified after Illumina adapter ligation. What the study reported, not specific to this receptor: The control group was slightly older than the multiple sclerosis patient group. Patients showed significantly higher frequencies than controls for five TRBV segments, among them TRBV5-6, TRBV5-1 and TRBV20-1. When samples were clustered directly using the F measure, samples prepared in the same batch co-clustered strongly, which prompted a batch-effect correction. Normalized Chao1 diversity was significantly lower in multiple sclerosis patients than controls, suggesting substantial peripheral T-cell clonal expansion.

To demonstrate the VDJtools post-analysis software, the study profiled TCR beta repertoires from the peripheral blood of 13 young patients with multiple sclerosis. The multiple sclerosis patients were children and adolescents ranging in age from roughly 6 to 15 years. Library construction relied on PCR. Sequencing relied on an Illumina HiSeq 2500. To reduce PCR and sequencing biases, unique molecular identifiers were built into the TCR beta cDNA libraries. About 500,000 cDNA molecules were obtained for every 1 to 10 million input T cells, so each molecule roughly corresponded to one T cell. Patient libraries were prepared and sequenced with the same protocol used for the earlier healthy control dataset. Samples belonging to the same batch were prepared together, multiplexed and sequenced on a shared HiSeq lane. Per the source publication's procedure: MIGEC handled the raw barcoded reads, throwing out single-read molecular identifier groups before consensus assembly and CDR3 extraction. VDJtools was used for post-analysis of the clonotype tables, with diversity normalized by down-sampling every dataset to the smallest sample size. Repertoire overlap clustering matched CDR3 amino acid but not nucleotide sequences to correct batch-related cross-sample contamination. TCRdb trimmed the raw reads at Q25, called clones with MiXCR and kept productive beta chains. Each entry merges the rows of one CDR3 protein and shows their most common DNA and genes. Clone size and V and J calls follow TCRdb, not the original study. Here the sample has fewer than 900,000 distinct CDR3 sequences; about 45% occur a single time. The ten largest clones capture 4.9% of the sample.

Comments on this clonotype: The antigen it binds to is not known. The input lacks base qualities; no much larger clone sits a single base away.

Trimming removed 5 bases from V and 0 bases from J; the gene matches leave 9 bases unexplained. The CDR3 measures 16 amino acids from cysteine to phenylalanine. Only the CDR3 DNA stays, 48 bases, in frame from base 1. For CDR1 and CDR2, the germline V gene lists SGHTA and FQGNSA. The material sequenced was blood. Recombination joined TRBV7-2 with TRBJ2-7; 8 nucleotides in the junction match TRBD1. This TCR was recovered from a girl between 10 and 17 years old with multiple sclerosis. The base sequence is TGTGCCAGCAGCCTAAGACGGGACAGGATCTCCTACGAGCAGTACTTC. Its translation is CASSLRRDRISYEQYF.